A single sample gave rise to the 12 T cell receptor beta chains below, sequenced in a study of CD8 T cells in Susac syndrome. With random hexamers, reverse transcription was performed on 0.5 to 1 ug of RNA. MiXCR, applied by TCRdb to the immunoSEQ multiplex PCR reads, yields one record per CDR3 protein. The sample lists some 150,000 distinct CDR3 sequences; 95% to 96% were seen once. Sequenced material: CD8+ T cells from PBMCs. These receptor sequences come from a human donor with multiple sclerosis.

The chain is built from TRBV27 and TRBJ1-1; D gene uncertain. The CDR3 contains 14 residues. The ends were cut back, 4 bases at V and 4 bases at J, with 13 bases in the middle. Per germline, CDR1 MNHEY and CDR2 SMNVEV (reference sequence). The CDR3 DNA follows: TGTGCCAGCAGTTCGTGGCGGTGGGGCACTGAAGCTTTCTTT. Residues: CASSSWRWGTEAFF.

This CDR3 reads CASSSLLAGGPGTQYF. The CDR3 nucleotides are TGTGCCAGCAGTTCCCTACTAGCGGGGGGCCCTGGGACCCAGTACTTC. The chain uses TRBV27 and TRBJ2-5; 12 bases line up with TRBD2. The CDR3 is made up of 16 amino acids. CDR1 is MNHEY and CDR2 is SMNVEV in the germline V gene (reference sequence). J lost 7 bases, V lost 4 bases, and 10 bases had no gene match.

The V gene is TRBV20-1, the J gene TRBJ1-2; D perhaps matches TRBD1 (5 bases). Germline V CDR1 and CDR2: DFQATT, SNEGSKA (reference sequence). V lost 0 bases and J lost 0, with 11 bases in between. The CDR3 has 15 residues. The CDR3 region has the DNA TGCAGTGCTAGAGATTCTGGGGCCGCTAACTATGGCTACACCTTC. Translation: CSARDSGAANYGYTF.

This chain connects TRBV4-1 to TRBJ1-1, with no clear D. The CDR3 covers 15 residues. The germline gives CDR1 MGHRA, CDR2 YSYEKL. The V end lost 1 base, the J end lost 0 bases, and 9 bases lay between the germline ends. The CDR3 loop is CASSQGGRLNTEAFF. CDR3 bases: TGCGCCAGCAGCCAAGGAGGCCGGTTGAACACTGAAGCTTTCTTT.

This clonotype showed up just a few times. One end of the junction varies from germline; a read error may be responsible. The rearrangement links TRBV5-1 to TRBJ2-1, with D possibly TRBD2 on 6 matching bases. This CDR3 is built from 14 residues. CDR1 is SGHRS and CDR2 is YFSETQ in the germline V gene. CDR3 DNA: TGTGCCAGTAGTCCCGGGGGAACCTACAATGAGCAGTTCTTC. Translation gives CASSPGGTYNEQFF.

The V call is TRBV20-1, the J call TRBJ2-3, with 9 bases that match TRBD2. Per the germline V gene, CDR1 is DFQATT and CDR2 is SNEGSKA (reference sequence). V shed 0 bases and J 4 bases; nucleotides not matched to a gene: 8. CDR3 length equals 16 residues. The CDR3 reads CSARDVRGGEADTQYF. The CDR3 DNA sequence: TGCAGTGCTAGAGATGTGCGGGGGGGCGAGGCAGATACGCAGTATTTT.

The chain combines TRBV5-1 with TRBJ2-3; D gene unclear. The V gene's germline CDR1 is SGHRS and CDR2 YFSETQ. This CDR3 has 13 residues. V was pared by 0 bases and J by 6 bases, with 8 bases between. The CDR3 DNA is TGCGCCAGCAGCTTGGTTCCTTTCGATACGCAGTATTTT. It specifies CASSLVPFDTQYF.

The chain recombines TRBV20-1 with TRBJ2-1; 12 nucleotides match TRBD2. The CDR3 has 17 amino acids. After removal of 3 bases from V and 1 base from J, the junction contained 7 bases not matched to a gene. CDR1 and CDR2 from the germline V gene are DFQATT and SNEGSKA (reference sequence). Here the CDR3 reads CSASPLAGGHSYNEQFF. CDR3 DNA: TGCAGTGCTAGTCCCCTAGCGGGGGGGCATTCCTACAATGAGCAGTTCTTC.

This rearrangement joins TRBV27 to TRBJ1-6; 8 positions match TRBD1. Trimming removed 0 bases from V and 4 bases from J; junction bases left unmatched: 2. The CDR3 is 16 amino acids. CDR1 is MNHEY and CDR2 is SMNVEV in the germline V gene (reference sequence). CDR3 amino acids: CASSLSRQGYNSPLHF. DNA for the CDR3: TGTGCCAGCAGTTTATCCCGACAGGGGTATAATTCACCCCTCCACTTT.

The gene calls are TRBV9 and TRBJ2-3; TRBD2 agrees at 10 bases. J gave up 2 bases and V 4 bases, and 7 bases lay outside the gene matches. Germline V gives CDR1 SGDLS, CDR2 YYNGEE. The CDR3 contains 16 residues. CDR3 bases: TGTGCCAGCAGCCCTCCAGCGGGGGGGGACACAGATACGCAGTATTTT. Its protein product is CASSPPAGGDTDTQYF.

The chain couples TRBV9 to TRBJ1-1; D gene uncertain. V was trimmed by 4 bases and J by 8 bases, leaving 12 bases between them. The CDR3 consists of 12 residues. Germline V gene sequence: CDR1 SGDLS, CDR2 YYNGEE. The CDR3 coding sequence is TGTGCCAGCAGCATCGGACGGACCGAAGCTTTCTTT. As protein: CASSIGRTEAFF.

This sequence joins TRBV20-1 and TRBJ2-3, with D unclear. This CDR3 spans 15 amino acids. Germline CDR1 reads DFQATT; CDR2 reads SNEGSKA (reference sequence). V was pared by 0 bases and J by 3 bases, with 13 bases between. CDR3 in amino acids: CSARDSSVGTDTQYF. CDR3 in DNA: TGCAGTGCTAGAGATTCCAGCGTCGGGACAGATACGCAGTATTTT.